This TCR beta chain appears in the sequencing data of a study of CD8 T cells in Susac syndrome. Germline V CDR1 and CDR2: SNHLY, FYNNEI. The CDR3 sequence is 14 residues long. V was pared by 5 bases and J by 6 bases, with 7 bases of the junction left unmatched. cDNA came from approximately 0.5 to 1 ug RNA primed by random hexamers. One entry per CDR3 protein, called by TCRdb with MiXCR from the immunoSEQ multiplex PCR reads. The sample records some 110,000 distinct CDR3 sequences, 94% being singletons. The sequence was collected from a human donor with Susac syndrome. Sequencing was done on a sample of CD8+ T cells from PBMCs. The chain joins TRBV2 to TRBJ2-3; 8 bases are a match to TRBD1. For the CDR3, the DNA is TGTGCCAGCAGTCGATCAGGGGGCTGGGATACGCAGTATTTT. Encoded protein: CASSRSGGWDTQYF.